This T cell receptor (beta chain) stems from a study of cytomegalovirus exposure and HLA in healthy donors (dated by TCRdb to 2015 to 2018). Regarding the complete study: An earlier analysis of 587 of the donors reported under 300 Gb of sequence data and 117 million unique TCR beta sequences obtained from around 180 million T cells. Besides the first cohort of approximately 710 subjects, a separate validation cohort made up of over 100 different subjects was used. An earlier analysis of about 600 of the donors used high-throughput TCR beta sequencing to judge whether each TCR beta V gene segment behaved as functional or pseudogenic. The study aimed to test whether cataloging public T cell receptors could reveal signatures of past pathogen exposure. Using immunosequencing, the study profiled T cell repertoires from fewer than 850 subjects and related those repertoires to cytomegalovirus serostatus. Around 330 gigabases of sequencing data and roughly 81 million unique TCR sequences made up an early release that covered several hundred HLA-typed donors. A later genetic analysis used genome-wide SNP genotypes for about 55% of the 666 donors, treating that subset as a discovery cohort. The genetic ancestry cluster associated with self-reported Caucasian donors included 81% of the approximately 410 genotyped donors. To predict cytomegalovirus infection status, the study brought together high-throughput TCR immunosequencing, statistical association of individual TCRs with disease status, and machine learning. HLA typing covered class I and class II loci at four-digit resolution. Donor age, sex, ethnicity and CMV serostatus were collected together with the repertoire data. Across approximately 400 genotyped donors of the cohort, an average of roughly 250,000 unique TCR beta nucleotide sequences per donor were sequenced, and roughly 20% of those sequences were non-productive. Roughly five DR-DQ haplotypes were handled as single units for association and clustering, since linkage in the cohort was strong. Rather than drawing on any new phenotypic data, the later analysis identified candidate immune exposures from TCR beta sequences and the way those sequences occurred across donors. Typing coverage differed by locus: A, B, C, DRB1 and DQB1 were typed in about 629-640 donors, DQA1 in 522, DPA1 in 600 to 610, and DPB1 in 472. In a later analysis, previously published TCR beta repertoires from 666 donors were re-analyzed and high-resolution HLA genotyping was added so that TCR occurrence patterns could be studied. Every discovery cohort repertoire had been produced on one sequencing platform.

The cohort comprised 710 or so healthy bone marrow donors. Cohort members were all nominally healthy when sampled, although unrecorded immune exposures were likely present. The donor was CMV seropositive and was included in the group of 300 or so seropositive cohort members. A peripheral blood sample was provided by each donor, and peripheral blood mononuclear cells were used for TCR beta sequencing. Genomic DNA extraction from the blood cell samples was performed with the Qiagen DNeasy Blood Extraction Kit. General findings and caveats noted by the study authors: The authors suggested that the approach could potentially be extended to other disease states and immunological phenotypes. A later analysis reported that several top co-occurrence clusters appeared linked to parvovirus B19, influenza, CMV and Epstein-Barr virus. When HLA alleles, especially DR and DQ, strongly co-occurred, attributing TCR associations to individual alleles was difficult. The 87-base-pair reads could not distinguish some IMGT-functional V segments, including TRBV6-2 and TRBV6-3, so those segments were excluded. Sequencing depth was assumed to be roughly uniform across donors in the presence/absence analyses, though that assumption may not hold. The cohort was sequenced for TCR beta chains only, and without alpha or paired-chain data the features that could be detected were limited. Because HLA typing was missing for some donors at each locus, association tests included only the typed subset. A total of 150 to 200 TCR beta chains were listed by the study as associated with cytomegalovirus. Compared with equally common non-associated chains, HLA-associated TCR beta chains in a later analysis were more clonally expanded and had lower generation probabilities. In an earlier analysis of 587 of the donors, most TCR beta V segments were observed in productive rearrangements about 90% or about 30% of the time, broadly matching IMGT annotations. Most TCR sequences were observed very rarely across donors, whereas some public TCRs were present in many individuals. A later genetic analysis associated a missense DCLRE1C variant with V-gene and J-gene trimming of TCR beta chains, and an independent cohort replicated the association. A cluster of highly shared sequence variants was judged likely to represent a technical artifact of the sequencing pipeline. A later analysis associated about 18,000 TCR beta sequences with specific HLA alleles at a false discovery rate of 0.05. For the cohort, immune exposure information was limited to CMV serostatus. Most CMV-associated TCR beta chains appeared to be HLA-restricted in a later analysis, and the HLA associations seemed to be driven largely by CMV exposure. Seventeen rarely observed V segments, including chromosome 9 orphons, were excluded from the earlier analysis of some 590 of the donors because counts were too low. Three of the identified cytomegalovirus-associated TCR beta chains were confirmed in vitro to be specific for cytomegalovirus antigens. In a later analysis, TCR association rates were found to vary across HLA loci, with the most associated TCRs seen for DRB1 alleles and the fewest for HLA-C alleles. According to a later genetic analysis, donors in an Asian-associated ancestry cluster had fewer N-insertions in productive TCRs than the roughly 660-donor mean. A further reported finding was that TCR beta sequences accurately predicted the HLA-A and HLA-B alleles for most subjects in the first cohort. Correlated functional status among segregating V segments might reflect linkage disequilibrium, but an unknown experimental factor could not be ruled out. The classifier was reported to diagnose cytomegalovirus status with high specificity and sensitivity in both the original and validation cohorts.

Library method: the immunoSEQ multiplex PCR assay. For the multiplex PCR, a mixture combining 60 forward primers for TCR Vbeta segments and 13 reverse primers for TCR Jbeta segments was used. The CDR3 region of rearranged TCR beta genes was amplified from genomic DNA by a multiplex PCR assay. The amplified TCR beta libraries were sequenced on the Illumina HiSeq System as 87-base-pair reads. The authors' pipeline ran thus. A later analysis tallied 75 million to 95 million unique TCR beta chains across the 666 repertoires, and roughly 11 million of those chains were shared by two or more donors. Raw reads were error-corrected and collapsed into unique sequences with a nearest-neighbor algorithm that merged closely related sequences to remove PCR and sequencing errors. Alignment of CDR3 sequences to IMGT reference sequences was used to assign V, D and J gene segments. For a sequence to be retained, a match of at least six nucleotides to both a V gene segment and a J gene segment was required. A rearrangement counted as productive if the CDR3 had no stop codons and remained in frame with V and J, and every other rearrangement counted as non-productive. CDR3 was defined according to IMGT convention as the region running from the second conserved V-encoded cysteine to the conserved J-encoded phenylalanine. The earlier analysis of about 610 of the donors excluded sequences that lacked an unambiguous match to a single V gene segment. In an earlier analysis of approximately 500 of the donors, a V segment was called functional when productive rearrangements were above 56.7%, and segregating when the standard deviation between donors exceeded 5%. A statistical classification framework was built for diagnosing cytomegalovirus status from the catalog of TCR beta chain sequences. In a later analysis, TCR nucleotide sequences were compared against IMGT/GENE-DB human TR gene sequences so that V and J genes could be assigned. In a later analysis, CDR3 sequences and most-parsimonious VDJ recombination scenarios were assigned using the TCRdist pipeline. In a later analysis, each TCR beta chain was defined by its CDR3 amino acid sequence together with its V-gene family, and reads lacking a unique V-gene family were excluded. In a later analysis, 500 to 700 highly shared, low-generation-probability nucleotide sequences were removed to address suspected cross-contamination and a sequencing artifact. For each public chain, a later analysis derived a clonal expansion index from normalized ranks of inferred template counts within each repertoire. In a later analysis, generation probabilities were computed with a VDJ recombination model fitted to out-of-frame rearrangements, and the resulting probabilities were checked against IGoR. In a later analysis, hypergeometric tests were used to score TCR-TCR, TCR-HLA and TCR-CMV co-occurrence, with a repertoire-size bias correction applied to TCR pairs. A later analysis estimated false discovery rates by permuting HLA or CMV assignments 20 times. In a later analysis, co-occurring TCRs were grouped using DBSCAN, with TCRdist sequence similarity added in when clustering inside HLA-allele-positive subsets. For co-occurrence clustering, repertoires with fewer than 30,000 or more than 120,000 public chains were excluded, along with roughly 5 repertoires with anomalous nucleotide sharing. TCRdb mirrors the immuneACCESS table, restricted to in-frame sequences. Some clones are absent from its copies; in checked studies, under half trace to an unresolved V gene, and the reason for the others is unknown. D and trimming were read from the DNA, whereas the V and J calls and clone size are those reported in that table. For this sample the table gives over 100,000 clones, of which around four fifths were detected only once. The leading ten clones occupy less than 2.5% of the sample.

On this clone itself: Its binding antigen is unknown. Base qualities are not recorded, but no much larger clone differs from it by a single base.

CDR1 and CDR2 are read off the germline V gene as MDHEN and SYDVKM. V is cut back by 8 bases and J by 5 bases, with 8 bases in the junction unmatched. Measured from the cysteine to the phenylalanine, the CDR3 is 14 residues long. Of all the DNA, just the CDR3 is kept, 42 bases in frame from base 1. The V gene is TRBV28 and the J gene is TRBJ2-1; 8 of the junction bases match TRBD1. The source of this sequence is a woman aged 40-49 years in good health and CMV-seropositive. Specimen: PBMCs. Here is the DNA: TGTGCCAGCGCGTCGACAGGGGTGAACAATGAGCAGTTCTTC. The translation is CASASTGVNNEQFF.